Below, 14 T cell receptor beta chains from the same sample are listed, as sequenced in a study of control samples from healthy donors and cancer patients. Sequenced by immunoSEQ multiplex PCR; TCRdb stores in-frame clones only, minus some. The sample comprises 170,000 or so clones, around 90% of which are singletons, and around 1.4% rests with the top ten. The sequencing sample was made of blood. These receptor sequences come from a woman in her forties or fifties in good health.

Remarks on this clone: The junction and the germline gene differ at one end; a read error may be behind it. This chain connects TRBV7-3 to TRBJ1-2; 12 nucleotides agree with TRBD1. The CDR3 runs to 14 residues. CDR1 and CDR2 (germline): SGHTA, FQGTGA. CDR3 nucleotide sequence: TGTGCCAGCAGCCCCCGGGACAGGGGGCGATCCCCCTACTTC. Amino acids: CASSPRDRGRSPYF.

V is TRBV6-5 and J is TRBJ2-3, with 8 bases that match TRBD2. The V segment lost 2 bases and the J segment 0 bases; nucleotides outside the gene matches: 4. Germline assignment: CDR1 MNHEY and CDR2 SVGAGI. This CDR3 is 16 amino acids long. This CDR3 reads CASSYIAGHSTDTQYF. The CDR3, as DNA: TGTGCCAGCAGTTACATAGCGGGACATAGCACAGATACGCAGTATTTT.

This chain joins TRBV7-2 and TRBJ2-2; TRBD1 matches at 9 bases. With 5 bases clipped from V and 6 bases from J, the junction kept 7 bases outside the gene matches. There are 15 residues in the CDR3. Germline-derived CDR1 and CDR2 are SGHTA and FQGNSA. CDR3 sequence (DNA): TGTGCCAGCAGCCCCGGGACAGGGAGGGCCGGGGAGCTGTTTTTT. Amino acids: CASSPGTGRAGELFF.

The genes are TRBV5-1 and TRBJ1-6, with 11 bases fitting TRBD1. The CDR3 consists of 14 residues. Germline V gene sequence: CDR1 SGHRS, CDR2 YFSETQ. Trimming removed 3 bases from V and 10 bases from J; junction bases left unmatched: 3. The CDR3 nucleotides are TGCGCCAGCAGCTGGGACAGGGGGGGATCACCCCTCCACTTT. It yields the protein CASSWDRGGSPLHF.

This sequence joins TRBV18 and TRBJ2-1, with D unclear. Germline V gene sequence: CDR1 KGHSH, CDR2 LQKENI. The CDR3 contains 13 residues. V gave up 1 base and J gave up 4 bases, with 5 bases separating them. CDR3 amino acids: CASSPQAYNEQFF. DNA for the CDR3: TGTGCCAGCTCACCACAGGCATACAATGAGCAGTTCTTC.

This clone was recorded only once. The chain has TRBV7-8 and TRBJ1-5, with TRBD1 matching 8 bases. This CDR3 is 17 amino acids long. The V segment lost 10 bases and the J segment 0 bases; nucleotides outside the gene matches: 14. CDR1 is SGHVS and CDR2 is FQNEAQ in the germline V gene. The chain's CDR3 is CATSGTGSFYSNQPQHF. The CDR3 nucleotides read TGTGCCACCTCCGGGACAGGCTCCTTTTATAGCAATCAGCCCCAGCATTTT.

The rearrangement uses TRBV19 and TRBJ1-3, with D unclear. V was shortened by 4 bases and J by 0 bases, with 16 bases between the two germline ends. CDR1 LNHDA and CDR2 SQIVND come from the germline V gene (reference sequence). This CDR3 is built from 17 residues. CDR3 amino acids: CASSRLEKRSSGNTIYF. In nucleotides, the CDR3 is TGTGCCAGTAGTAGGCTGGAGAAGCGGAGCTCTGGAAACACCATATATTTT.

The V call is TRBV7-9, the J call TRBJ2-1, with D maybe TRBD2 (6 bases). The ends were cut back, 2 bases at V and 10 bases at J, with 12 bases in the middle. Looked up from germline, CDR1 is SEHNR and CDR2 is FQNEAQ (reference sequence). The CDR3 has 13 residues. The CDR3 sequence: CASSLIRRDEQFF. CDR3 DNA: TGTGCCAGCAGCTTAATTAGGAGGGACGAGCAGTTCTTC.

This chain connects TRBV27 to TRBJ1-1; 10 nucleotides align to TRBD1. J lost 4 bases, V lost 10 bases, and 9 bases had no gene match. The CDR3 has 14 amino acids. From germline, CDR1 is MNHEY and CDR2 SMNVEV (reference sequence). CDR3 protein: CATQAGTGVTEAFF. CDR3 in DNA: TGTGCCACTCAGGCAGGGACAGGGGTCACTGAAGCTTTCTTT.

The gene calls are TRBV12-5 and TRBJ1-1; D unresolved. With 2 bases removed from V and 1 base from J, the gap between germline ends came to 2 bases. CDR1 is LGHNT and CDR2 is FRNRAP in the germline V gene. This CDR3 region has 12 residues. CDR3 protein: CASGLWNTEAFF. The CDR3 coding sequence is TGTGCTAGTGGTTTGTGGAACACTGAAGCTTTCTTT.

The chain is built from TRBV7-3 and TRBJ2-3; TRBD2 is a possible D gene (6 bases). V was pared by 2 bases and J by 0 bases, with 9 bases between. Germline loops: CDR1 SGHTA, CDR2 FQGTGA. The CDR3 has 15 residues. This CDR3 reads CASSLGSGSTDTQYF. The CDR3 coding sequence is TGTGCCAGCAGCTTAGGCAGCGGGAGCACAGATACGCAGTATTTT.

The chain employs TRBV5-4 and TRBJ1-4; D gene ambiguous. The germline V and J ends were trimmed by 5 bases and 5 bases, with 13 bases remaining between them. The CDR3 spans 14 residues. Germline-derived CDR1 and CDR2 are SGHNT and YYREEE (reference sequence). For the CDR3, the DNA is TGTGCCAGCAGACCAGACGGACCGAATGAAAAACTGTTTTTT. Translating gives CASRPDGPNEKLFF.

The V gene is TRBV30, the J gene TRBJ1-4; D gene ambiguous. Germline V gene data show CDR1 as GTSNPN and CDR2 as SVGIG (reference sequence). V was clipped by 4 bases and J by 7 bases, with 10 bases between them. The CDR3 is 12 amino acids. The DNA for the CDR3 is TGTGCCTGGATGGGCGTCGGTGAAAAACTGTTTTTT. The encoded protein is CAWMGVGEKLFF.

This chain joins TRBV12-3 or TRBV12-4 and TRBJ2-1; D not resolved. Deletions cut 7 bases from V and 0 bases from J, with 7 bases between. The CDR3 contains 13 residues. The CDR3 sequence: CASTESSYNEQFF. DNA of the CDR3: TGTGCCAGCACCGAGAGCTCCTACAATGAGCAGTTCTTC.